The source of this TCR beta chain is a study of shared clonotypes between healthy human individuals (dated by TCRdb to 2020 to 2022). About the investigation overall: The cohort comprised two women and a few men aged 18 to 49 years. Blood TCR repertoires of four to six healthy adults were deeply sequenced to estimate repertoire size and the extent of clonotype sharing between individuals. Leukapheresis yielded between about 0.85 and 10 billion PBMCs per donor. Libraries were prepared and TCR repertoires were sequenced by different laboratories using diverse techniques, in order to increase sequencing depth and limit assay-specific biases. Paper-wide results and their limitations: Because the study included only a small number of donors, the genetic and exposure-history diversity represented was limited. Pairwise subsampling led to the expectation that sequencing depth would affect the degree of clonotype sharing among donors. Sampling was limited to blood, and TCR repertoires in tissue likely differ from TCR repertoires in blood.

In the case of this clone: Its recognized antigen is unknown. Qualities for individual bases were not recorded, and no much larger clone is one base off.

Trimming takes 5 bases off V and 3 bases off J; junction bases not matched to a gene: 6. CDR1 and CDR2, per the germline V gene (reference sequence), are MNHEY and SMNVEV. The CDR3 runs 14 residues from the cysteine to the phenylalanine. The DNA shown is the 42-base CDR3, in frame from base 1. Using the deep immunoSEQ assay, multiplex PCR amplified TCR CDR3 regions from genomic DNA. Extracted genomic DNA from each cell subset was distributed evenly across all wells of several immunoSEQ 96-well plates, and each plate was treated as a replicate. For unsorted PBMC, 250 to 350 ng of genomic DNA, equivalent to 30,000 to 35,000 T cell genomes, went into each replicate PCR. Genomic DNA from unsorted PBMC was sequenced over ten immunoSEQ deep assay plates. Purified libraries were quantified with a Qubit 3.0 fluorometer, sized on a Bioanalyzer 2100, and re-quantified with the KAPA Library Quantification kit. Each immunoSEQ 96-well plate was sequenced on its own single-read 150-cycle Illumina NextSeq 550 flow cell. The published analysis was carried out like this. Because the immunoSEQ output held only junctional sequences and lacked quality scores, the filtering could not match the filtering applied to full-length reads. To assign V/J genes and CDR3, sequences were annotated against IMGT germline references using PyIR, a Python wrapper for IgBLAST v1.9. Reads were filtered out if the reads had weak V/J assignments (E-value above 1e-6), no CDR3, stop codons, out-of-frame junctions, or ambiguous translated residues. V3J clonotypes were defined as sequences sharing an identical inferred V gene, J gene, and CDR3 amino acid sequence. The percentage overlap between two repertoires was calculated by dividing the number of shared unique clonotypes by the size of the smaller repertoire. RTK rarefaction, the Chao1 estimator, and Recon v2.1 estimates of unobserved clonotypes were used to assess repertoire richness. Drawn from immuneACCESS, this table holds only the in-frame rearrangements with V and J called that TCRdb kept. Clones are partly lost; checked studies trace under half to an unresolved V gene and leave the rest unexplained. The DNA was the basis for D and trimming; V, J and clone size are from that table. The sample table holds 400,000 to 600,000 clones, of which more than 75% were seen once. The ten largest make up 13% of the sample.

Donors were healthy HIV-negative adults with no recently reported acute infections or vaccinations. Every donor was a Caucasian adult residing in Nashville, Tennessee, USA. For unsorted samples, tens of millions of PBMCs were counted, and genomic DNA was extracted using the QIAamp DNA Blood Mini kit. Blood was collected by leukapheresis, and PBMCs were isolated by Ficoll-Histopaque density gradient centrifugation and then cryopreserved in liquid nitrogen vapor phase. This chain is built from TRBV27 and TRBJ2-7, and TRBD1 aligns with 8 junction nucleotides. The receptor was derived from a middle-aged woman in good health. Some clones in this sample may be carry-over from other donors' samples. Material for sequencing was PBMCs. The base sequence is TGTGCCAGCAGTCCGTGGACAGGGAGCTACGAGCAGTACTTC. This is translated as CASSPWTGSYEQYF.